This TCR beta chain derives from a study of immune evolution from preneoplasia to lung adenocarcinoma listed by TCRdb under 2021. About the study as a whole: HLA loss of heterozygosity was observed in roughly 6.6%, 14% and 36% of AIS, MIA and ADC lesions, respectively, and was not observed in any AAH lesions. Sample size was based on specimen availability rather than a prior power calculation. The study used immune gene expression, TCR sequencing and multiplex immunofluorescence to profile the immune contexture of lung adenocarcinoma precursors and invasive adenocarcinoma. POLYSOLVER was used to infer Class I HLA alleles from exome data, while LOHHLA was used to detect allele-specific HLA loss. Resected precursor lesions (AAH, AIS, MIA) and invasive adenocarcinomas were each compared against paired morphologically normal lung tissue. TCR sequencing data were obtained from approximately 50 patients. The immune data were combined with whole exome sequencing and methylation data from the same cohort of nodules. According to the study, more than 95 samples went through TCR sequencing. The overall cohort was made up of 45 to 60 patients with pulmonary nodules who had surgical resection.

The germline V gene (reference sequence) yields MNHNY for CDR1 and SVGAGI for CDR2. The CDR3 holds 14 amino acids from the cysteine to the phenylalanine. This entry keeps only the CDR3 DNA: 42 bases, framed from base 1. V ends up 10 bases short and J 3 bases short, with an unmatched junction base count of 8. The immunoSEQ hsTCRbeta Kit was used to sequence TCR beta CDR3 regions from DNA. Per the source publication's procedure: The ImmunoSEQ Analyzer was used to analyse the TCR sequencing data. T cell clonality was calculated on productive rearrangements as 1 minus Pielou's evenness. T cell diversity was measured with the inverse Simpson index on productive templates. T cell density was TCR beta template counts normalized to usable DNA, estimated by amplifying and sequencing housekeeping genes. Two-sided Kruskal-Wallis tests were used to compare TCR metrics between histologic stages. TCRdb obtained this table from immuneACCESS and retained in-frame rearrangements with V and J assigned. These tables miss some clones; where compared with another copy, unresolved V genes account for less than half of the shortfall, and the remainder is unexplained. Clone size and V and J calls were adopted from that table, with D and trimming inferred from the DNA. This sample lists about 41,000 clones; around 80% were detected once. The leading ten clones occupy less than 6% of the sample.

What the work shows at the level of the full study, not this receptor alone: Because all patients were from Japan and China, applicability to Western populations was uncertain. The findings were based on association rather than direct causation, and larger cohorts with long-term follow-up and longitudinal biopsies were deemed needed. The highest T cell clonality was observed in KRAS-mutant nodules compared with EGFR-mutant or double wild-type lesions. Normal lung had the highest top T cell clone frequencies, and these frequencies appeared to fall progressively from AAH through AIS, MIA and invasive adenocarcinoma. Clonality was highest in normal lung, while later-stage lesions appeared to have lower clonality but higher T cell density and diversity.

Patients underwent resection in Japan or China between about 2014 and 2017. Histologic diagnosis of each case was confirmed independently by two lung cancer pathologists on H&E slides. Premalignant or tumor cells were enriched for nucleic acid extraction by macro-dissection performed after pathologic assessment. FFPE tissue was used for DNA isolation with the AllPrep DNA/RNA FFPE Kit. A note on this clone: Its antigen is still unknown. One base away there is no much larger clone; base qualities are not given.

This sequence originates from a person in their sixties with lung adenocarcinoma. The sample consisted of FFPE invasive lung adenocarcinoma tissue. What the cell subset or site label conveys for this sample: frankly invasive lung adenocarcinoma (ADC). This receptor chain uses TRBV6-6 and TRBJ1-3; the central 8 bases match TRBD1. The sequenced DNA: TGTGCCACCAAGCCGACAGGGGATGGAAACACCATATATTTT. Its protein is CATKPTGDGNTIYF.